This T cell receptor beta chain appears in the sequencing data of a study of blood T cell repertoires in COVID-19. Across the study: The United States, Italy and Spain were the sources of the acute and convalescent COVID-19 samples. Sample material is recorded as cDNA or gDNA derived from T cells, B-cell-depleted T cells, or PBMCs.

Original processing notes: Estimation of nucleated cell counts was performed using reference gene primer amplification. TCRdb's table, derived via immunoSEQ multiplex PCR, lists solely in-frame clones and lacks some. V, J and clone size are taken as reported in that table, and D and trimming were inferred from the DNA itself. In the table there are 15,000 to 20,000 clones, around 84% of which are singletons. Between the trimmed V and J ends, which lost 4 bases and 4 bases, there was a span of 10 bases. This CDR3 spans 13 amino acids. Germline values: CDR1 KGHSH, CDR2 LQKENI. The chain links TRBV18 to TRBJ1-1; D may be TRBD1 (5 bases). This receptor was taken from a human donor with active COVID-19. The donor label of this sample is uncertain. Sequenced: peripheral blood. CDR3 nucleotides: TGTGCCAGCTCACAGGGGCAGGGCACTGAAGCTTTCTTT. Translating it yields CASSQGQGTEAFF.